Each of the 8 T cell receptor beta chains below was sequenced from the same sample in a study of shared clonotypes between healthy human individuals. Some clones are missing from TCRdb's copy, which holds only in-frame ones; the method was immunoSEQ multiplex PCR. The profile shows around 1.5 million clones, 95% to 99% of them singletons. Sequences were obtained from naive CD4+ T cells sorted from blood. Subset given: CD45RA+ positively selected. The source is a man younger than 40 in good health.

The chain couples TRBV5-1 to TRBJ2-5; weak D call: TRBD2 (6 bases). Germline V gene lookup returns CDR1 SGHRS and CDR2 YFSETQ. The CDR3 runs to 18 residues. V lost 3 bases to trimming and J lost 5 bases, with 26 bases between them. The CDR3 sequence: CASSSQPAGVSGGETQYF. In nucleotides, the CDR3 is TGCGCCAGCAGCTCGCAACCCGCCGGGGTTAGTGGGGGGGAGACCCAGTACTTC.

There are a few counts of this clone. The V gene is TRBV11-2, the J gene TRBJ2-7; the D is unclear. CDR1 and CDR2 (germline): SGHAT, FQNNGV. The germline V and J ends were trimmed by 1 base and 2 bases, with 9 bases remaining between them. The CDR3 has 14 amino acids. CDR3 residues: CASSLVQLTYEQYF. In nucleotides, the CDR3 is TGTGCCAGCAGCTTAGTCCAGCTTACCTACGAGCAGTACTTC.

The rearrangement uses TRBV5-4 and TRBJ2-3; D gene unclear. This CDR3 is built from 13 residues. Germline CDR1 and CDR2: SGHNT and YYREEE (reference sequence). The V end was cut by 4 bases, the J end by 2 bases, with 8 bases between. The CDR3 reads CASSHSATDTQYF. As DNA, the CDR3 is TGTGCCAGCAGCCACTCGGCCACAGATACGCAGTATTTT.

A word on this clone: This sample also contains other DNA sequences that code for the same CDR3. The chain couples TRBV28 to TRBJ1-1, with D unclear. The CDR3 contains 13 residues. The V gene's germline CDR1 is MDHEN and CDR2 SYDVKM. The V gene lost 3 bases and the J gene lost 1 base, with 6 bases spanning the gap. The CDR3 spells CASSFVGNTEAFF. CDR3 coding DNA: TGTGCCAGCAGTTTTGTGGGGAACACTGAAGCTTTCTTT.

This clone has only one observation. CDR3 sequence: CASSPRQGEATNEKLFF. Here the CDR3 DNA reads TGTGCCAGCAGCCCACGACAGGGGGAGGCAACTAATGAAAAACTGTTTTTT. This chain connects TRBV7-8 to TRBJ1-4; 9 bases align to TRBD1. The CDR3 loop spans 17 amino acids. Germline trimming cut 5 bases from V and 0 bases from J; bases unmatched to any gene: 7. Germline CDR1 is SGHVS and CDR2 is FQNEAQ.

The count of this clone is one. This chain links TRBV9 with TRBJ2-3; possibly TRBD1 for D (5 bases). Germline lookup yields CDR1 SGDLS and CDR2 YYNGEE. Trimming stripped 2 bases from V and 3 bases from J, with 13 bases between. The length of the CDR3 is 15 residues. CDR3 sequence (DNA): TGTGCCAGCAGCGTCATAGGGGTATGGACAGATACGCAGTATTTT. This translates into CASSVIGVWTDTQYF.

The CDR3 sequence is CASSKLAGAADTQYF. Here the CDR3 DNA reads TGCGCCAGCAGTAAGCTAGCGGGAGCCGCAGATACGCAGTATTTT. The chain carries TRBV10-1 and TRBJ2-3; TRBD2 matches 10 bases. The germline gives CDR1 WNHNN, CDR2 SYGVQD (reference sequence). The CDR3 is 15 amino acids. J gave up 4 bases and V 5 bases, and 6 bases lay outside the gene matches.

The CDR3 protein is CATSTRLSYEQYF. The CDR3 nucleotides read TGTGCCACCAGCACTAGACTGTCCTACGAGCAGTACTTC. This sequence joins TRBV15 and TRBJ2-7; D not resolved. CDR1 and CDR2 (germline): LNHNV, YYDKDF (reference sequence). V gave up 4 bases and J gave up 1 base, with 8 bases separating them. CDR3 length equals 13 residues.